This TCR beta chain appears in the sequencing data of a study of blood T cell repertoires in COVID-19. Study-wide context: The origin of the acute and convalescent COVID-19 samples was the United States, Italy and Spain. In each case, the material was cDNA or gDNA derived from T cells, B-cell-depleted T cells, or PBMCs.

Seattle patients were enrolled during active infection and followed longitudinally. Authors' processing steps: The authors estimated nucleated cell counts from reference gene primer amplification. Sequencing was performed with immunoSEQ multiplex PCR; in TCRdb, only in-frame clones are kept and a portion is missing. D and trimming come from the DNA, and the V and J calls and clone size come from that table. The table records 150,000 to 180,000 clones, 83% of them present only once. The CDR3 runs 14 residues. Germline loops: CDR1 SGHVS, CDR2 FQNEAQ. The V and J ends lost 5 bases and 5 bases respectively, with 15 bases between them.

This TCR was sampled from an older woman with COVID-19, enrolled during active disease. V is TRBV7-8 and J is TRBJ1-2, with D perhaps TRBD1 (5 bases). Sample: peripheral blood. The CDR3 DNA reads as TGTGCCAGCAGCCATGCCAGGGTCGGATATGGCTACACCTTC. Amino acids: CASSHARVGYGYTF.